This TCR beta chain was captured in a study of blood T cell repertoires in COVID-19. About the research overall: Researchers got acute and convalescent COVID-19 samples from the United States, Italy and Spain. The analysed material was cDNA or gDNA that came from T cells, B-cell-depleted T cells, or PBMCs.

The method was immunoSEQ multiplex PCR; TCRdb's version includes in-frame clones alone and lacks a portion of them. The sample has about 160,000 clones; 92% are singletons. This clone is a singleton in its sample. Per germline, CDR1 LNHNV and CDR2 YYDKDF (reference sequence). After removal of 1 base from V and 4 bases from J, the junction contained 0 bases not matched to a gene. The CDR3 sequence is 13 residues long. Seattle researchers signed up patients amid active infection and tracked them longitudinally. This TCR was sampled from a man younger than 40 with COVID-19, enrolled during active disease. The chain has TRBV15 and TRBJ2-5, with 7 bases fitting TRBD2. Sequenced: peripheral blood. This CDR3 reads CATSRGGGETQYF. DNA of the CDR3: TGTGCCACCAGCAGAGGGGGGGGAGAGACCCAGTACTTC.